This T cell receptor beta chain was identified in a study of blood T cell repertoires in COVID-19. Study background: Acute-phase and convalescent COVID-19 samples originated in the United States, Italy and Spain. Sample material is recorded as cDNA or gDNA derived from T cells, B-cell-depleted T cells, or PBMCs.

Original analysis: By means of reference gene primer amplification, nucleated cell counts were estimated. Using immunoSEQ multiplex PCR, the repertoire was profiled, and TCRdb retains in-frame clones only, with some absent. The DNA gave D and trimming, while V, J and clone size come from that table. The sample comprises over 450,000 clones, 80% to 90% of which are singletons, and around 0.9% rests with the top ten. V lost 0 bases and J 4 bases, leaving 6 bases between the germline ends. The germline CDR1 and CDR2 sequences are SGHTA and FQGTGA. CDR3 length: 13 residues. Material: peripheral blood. The TCR comes from a man between 18 and 29 years old with COVID-19, enrolled during active disease. The genes are TRBV7-3 and TRBJ1-1; D gene uncertain. The chain's CDR3 is CASSLTPLTEAFF. CDR3 DNA: TGTGCCAGCAGCTTAACCCCCCTCACTGAAGCTTTCTTT.